Listed here are 24 T cell receptor beta chains from one sample, sequenced in a study of radiotherapy plus CTLA-4 blockade in lung cancer (dated by TCRdb to 2017 to 2018). To prepare the library, the immunoSEQ multiplex PCR assay was applied. This immuneACCESS table, as held by TCRdb, lists in-frame sequences with V and J called but not all clones. Of the missing ones, under half trace to an unresolved V gene in checked studies; the others have no known cause. The sample table contains approximately 99,000 clones; only one count was recorded for approximately 86% of them. Of the sample, 4.9% falls within the top ten clones. The material sequenced was peripheral blood, taken from a patient treated with radiotherapy plus ipilimumab. The origin of the receptors is a human donor with non-small cell lung cancer that progressed on radiotherapy plus ipilimumab.

The CDR3 here is CASTKKGRGVVGYTF. The CDR3 DNA follows: TGTGCCAGCACCAAAAAGGGGCGCGGGGTTGTAGGCTACACCTTC. The chain combines TRBV6-5 with TRBJ1-2, with a possible D match to TRBD1 (5 bases). V lost 7 bases and J 8 bases, leaving 23 bases between the germline ends. Germline lookup yields CDR1 MNHEY and CDR2 SVGAGI. The CDR3 extends over 15 amino acids.

This clone was counted once. The rearrangement uses TRBV30 and TRBJ2-2; 7 bases align to TRBD1. V lost 4 bases, J lost 6 bases, and 8 bases stayed unmatched. This CDR3 is 14 amino acids long. Germline V gene sequence: CDR1 GTSNPN, CDR2 SVGIG (reference sequence). The CDR3 DNA reads TGTGCCTGGAACCCGGGACAGCGGCCCGGGGAGCTGTTTTTT. It translates to CAWNPGQRPGELFF.

The chain couples TRBV7-9 to TRBJ1-2; TRBD1 is a possible D gene (6 bases). This CDR3 region has 15 residues. The V gene lost 6 bases and the J gene lost 1 base, with 15 bases spanning the gap. The germline gives CDR1 SEHNR, CDR2 FQNEAQ (reference sequence). The chain's CDR3 is CASSFRQAFNYGYTF. Here the CDR3 DNA reads TGTGCCAGCAGTTTCAGACAGGCATTTAACTATGGCTACACCTTC. The entire variable domain, with the rest obtained from reference TRBV7-9 and TRBJ1-2, is as follows: DTGVSQNPRHKITKRGQNVTFRCDPISEHNRLYWYRQTLGQGPEFLTYFQNEAQLEKSRLLSDRFSAERPKGSFSTLEIQRTEQGDSAMYLCASSFRQAFNYGYTFGSGTRLTVV.

The gene calls are TRBV5-1 and TRBJ2-2, with D maybe TRBD2 (6 bases). The CDR3 length is 18 residues. Germline values: CDR1 SGHRS, CDR2 YFSETQ. V was trimmed by 0 bases and J by 5 bases, leaving 20 bases between them. This CDR3 reads CASSLASSGPGRTGELFF. CDR3 bases: TGCGCCAGCAGCTTGGCGAGTAGCGGTCCTGGAAGGACCGGGGAGCTGTTTTTT.

This chain uses TRBV7-6 with TRBJ1-2; 7 nucleotides match TRBD1. This CDR3 spans 13 amino acids. Unmatched junction bases numbered 6, after V lost 5 bases and J lost 6 bases. CDR1 SGHVS and CDR2 FNYEAQ come from the germline V gene. CDR3 bases: TGTGCCAGCAGCCAGCGGACAGGTGATGGCTACACCTTC. Translation gives CASSQRTGDGYTF.

This clone is a singleton in its sample. J is TRBJ2-5 and V is TRBV27; perhaps D is TRBD1 or TRBD2 (5 bases each). Germline V gene lookup returns CDR1 MNHEY and CDR2 SMNVEV (reference sequence). V was trimmed by 0 bases and J by 1 base, leaving 12 bases between them. This CDR3 spans 16 amino acids. The CDR3 region has the DNA TGTGCCAGCAGTTTATCCGGGGCGGTTTCCCAAGAGACCCAGTACTTC. This translates into CASSLSGAVSQETQYF.

This chain uses TRBV18 with TRBJ1-1; 9 bases agree with TRBD1. This CDR3 is 14 amino acids long. V lost 4 bases to trimming and J lost 11 bases; unmatched junction nucleotides: 11. Germline V gene data show CDR1 as KGHSH and CDR2 as LQKENI. CDR3 sequence: CASSLGGTGTFAFF. Here the CDR3 DNA reads TGTGCCAGCTCACTGGGAGGGACAGGGACGTTTGCTTTCTTT.

This clone was counted a few times. This chain's CDR3 is CASSTFDILAGVSDTQYF. In nucleotides, the CDR3 is TGCGCCAGCAGCACATTCGACATACTAGCGGGAGTCTCGGATACGCAGTATTTT. V gene TRBV10-2 combines with J gene TRBJ2-3; TRBD2 matches 11 bases. Germline loops: CDR1 WSHSY, CDR2 SAAADI. Trimming at V came to 6 bases and at J to 6 bases, leaving 17 bases not matched to a gene. This CDR3 region has 18 residues.

The rearrangement links TRBV18 to TRBJ1-1, with D possibly being TRBD1 (6 bases). V was cut by 1 base and J by 5 bases, with 11 bases left in between. This CDR3 region has 14 residues. The germline V gene encodes CDR1 KGHSH and CDR2 LQKENI. The CDR3 sequence is CASSPQGVPTEAFF. CDR3 coding DNA: TGTGCCAGCTCACCACAGGGGGTCCCAACTGAAGCTTTCTTT. The full variable domain, completed using reference TRBV18 and TRBJ1-1, is NAGVMQNPRHLVRRRGQEARLRCSPMKGHSHVYWYRQLPEEGLKFMVYLQKENIIDESGMPKERFSAEFPKEGPSILRIQQVVRGDSAAYFCASSPQGVPTEAFFGQGTRLTVV.

The V call is TRBV11-3, the J call TRBJ2-4, with TRBD2 matching 7 bases. Germline CDR1 reads SGHNT; CDR2 reads YENEEA. The CDR3 is made up of 15 amino acids. J lost 7 bases, V lost 5 bases, and 11 bases had no gene match. The CDR3, as DNA: TGTGCCAGCAGCATTACCTCAGCGGGATGGAACATTCAGTACTTC. It translates to CASSITSAGWNIQYF.

On this clone itself: Sequence at one end of the junction differs from germline and may be a read error. This chain links TRBV13 with TRBJ2-6; D perhaps matches TRBD2 (6 bases). Germline lookup yields CDR1 PRHDT and CDR2 FYEKMQ (reference sequence). The CDR3 has 14 residues. The CDR3 here is CASLEGSGANVPTF. The DNA for the CDR3 is TGTGCCAGCTTGGAGGGCTCTGGGGCCAACGTCCCGACTTTC.

The chain links TRBV7-8 to TRBJ2-2, with D possibly TRBD2 on 5 matching bases. The germline CDR1 and CDR2 sequences are SGHVS and FQNEAQ. V lost 4 bases and J 6 bases, leaving 15 bases between the germline ends. The CDR3 is 15 residues long. CDR3 in DNA: TGTGCCAGCAGCTCAACTAGTTCTTACGCCGGGGAGCTGTTTTTT. It encodes CASSSTSSYAGELFF.

The V call is TRBV7-8, the J call TRBJ1-2, with TRBD1 identical over 8 bases. V shed 5 bases, J shed 5 bases, and the junction held 13 bases outside the gene matches. The CDR3 spans 16 residues. Germline-derived CDR1 and CDR2 are SGHVS and FQNEAQ. CDR3 sequence reads: CASSKGQGQRVYGYTF. The CDR3 DNA reads as TGTGCCAGCAGCAAAGGACAGGGCCAGAGGGTATATGGCTACACCTTC.

This chain's CDR3 is CASSFGLGVQAFF. In DNA form, the CDR3 reads TGTGCCAGCAGTTTCGGGTTGGGGGTTCAAGCTTTCTTT. This chain joins TRBV27 and TRBJ1-1, with TRBD1 as a possible D gene (5 bases). The CDR3 is 13 residues long. The germline gives CDR1 MNHEY, CDR2 SMNVEV (reference sequence). V lost 3 bases and J 9 bases, leaving 14 bases between the germline ends.

V is TRBV4-1 and J is TRBJ2-5, with 9 nucleotides matching TRBD2. The CDR3 loop spans 17 amino acids. V was clipped by 1 base and J by 1 base; unmatched bases: 7. From germline, CDR1 is MGHRA and CDR2 YSYEKL. The CDR3 sequence: CASSQAPSGALQETQYF. The CDR3 bases are TGCGCCAGCAGCCAAGCCCCTAGCGGGGCCCTCCAAGAGACCCAGTACTTC.

In nucleotides, the CDR3 is TGCGCCAGCAGCCAAATACTAGCGGGCGGGACCGAGCAGTACTTC. It yields the protein CASSQILAGGTEQYF. This chain connects TRBV4-1 to TRBJ2-7, with 9 bases lining up with TRBD2. With V trimmed by 2 bases and J by 6 bases, 8 bases remained unmatched. This CDR3 is built from 15 residues. Germline CDR1 MGHRA, CDR2 YSYEKL.

A single count supports this clone. J is TRBJ2-7 and V is TRBV5-1, with 10 bases that match TRBD2. Trimming removed 4 bases from V and 0 bases from J; junction bases left unmatched: 13. The CDR3 is 18 residues long. CDR1 and CDR2 from the germline V gene are SGHRS and YFSETQ. The CDR3 sequence is CASSPGLAAFHASYEQYF. The DNA for the CDR3 is TGCGCCAGCAGCCCTGGACTAGCGGCCTTTCACGCCTCCTACGAGCAGTACTTC.

This chain connects TRBV19 to TRBJ1-1; TRBD1 aligns across 7 bases. Germline V gene lookup returns CDR1 LNHDA and CDR2 SQIVND (reference sequence). This CDR3 spans 14 amino acids. V lost 6 bases and J lost 0; bases outside the gene matches: 4. The CDR3 nucleotides are TGTGCCAGTAGGTCGGGACAGCTGAACACTGAAGCTTTCTTT. Its protein product is CASRSGQLNTEAFF.

The sample holds a few counts of this clone. The rearrangement uses TRBV10-3 and TRBJ2-1, with 11 bases matching TRBD2. The CDR3 totals 13 residues. After removal of 9 bases from V and 3 bases from J, the junction contained 1 base not matched to a gene. Germline V gene sequence: CDR1 ENHRY, CDR2 SYGVKD. For the CDR3, the DNA is TGTGCCATTGGGACTAGCGGCTACAATGAGCAGTTCTTC. Translation gives CAIGTSGYNEQFF.

The chain recombines TRBV5-8 with TRBJ1-1; D not resolved. This CDR3 has 11 residues. The V end was cut by 0 bases, the J end by 4 bases, with 1 base between. Germline assignment: CDR1 SGHTS and CDR2 YDEGEE. CDR3 sequence: CASSLVTEAFF. CDR3 nucleotide sequence: TGTGCCAGCAGCTTGGTCACTGAAGCTTTCTTT.

The CDR3 protein is CASSPGVTDTQYF. CDR3 sequence (DNA): TGTGCCAGCTCACCCGGGGTCACAGATACGCAGTATTTT. The chain carries TRBV18 and TRBJ2-3, with D tentatively TRBD2 (5 bases). The V and J ends lost 3 bases and 2 bases respectively, with 6 bases between them. CDR3 length equals 13 residues. CDR1 and CDR2 (germline): KGHSH, LQKENI.

This clone was observed a handful of times. The chain carries TRBV28 and TRBJ2-7; TRBD1 is a possible D gene (6 bases). Germline CDR1 is MDHEN and CDR2 is SYDVKM. V dropped 5 bases and J dropped 6 bases, with 17 bases sitting between them. This CDR3 is built from 14 residues. Here the CDR3 DNA reads TGTGCCAGCAGTCCAATGTACAGGGTAGGCGAGCAGTACTTC. Translating gives CASSPMYRVGEQYF.

CDR3 protein: CASSPGLGETQYF. In nucleotides, the CDR3 is TGTGCCAGCTCACCGGGCCTTGGAGAGACCCAGTACTTC. The chain combines TRBV18 with TRBJ2-5; no clear D gene. The V gene lost 3 bases and the J gene lost 4 bases, with 9 bases spanning the gap. The CDR3 runs to 13 residues. Germline assignment: CDR1 KGHSH and CDR2 LQKENI.

This sequence joins TRBV5-1 and TRBJ2-3; tentatively, D is TRBD2 (6 bases). Trimming removed 0 bases from V and 4 bases from J, with 15 bases in between. This CDR3 is built from 16 residues. Germline V lookup: CDR1 SGHRS, CDR2 YFSETQ. CDR3 DNA: TGCGCCAGCAGCTTGGGCCTGGCGGGAACGGCAGATACGCAGTATTTT. This gives the protein CASSLGLAGTADTQYF. Full variable domain (remainder filled in from reference TRBV5-1 and TRBJ2-3): KAGVTQTPRYLIKTRGQQVTLSCSPISGHRSVSWYQQTPGQGLQFLFEYFSETQRNKGNFPGRFSGRQFSNSRSEMNVSTLELGDSALYLCASSLGLAGTADTQYFGPGTRLTVL.